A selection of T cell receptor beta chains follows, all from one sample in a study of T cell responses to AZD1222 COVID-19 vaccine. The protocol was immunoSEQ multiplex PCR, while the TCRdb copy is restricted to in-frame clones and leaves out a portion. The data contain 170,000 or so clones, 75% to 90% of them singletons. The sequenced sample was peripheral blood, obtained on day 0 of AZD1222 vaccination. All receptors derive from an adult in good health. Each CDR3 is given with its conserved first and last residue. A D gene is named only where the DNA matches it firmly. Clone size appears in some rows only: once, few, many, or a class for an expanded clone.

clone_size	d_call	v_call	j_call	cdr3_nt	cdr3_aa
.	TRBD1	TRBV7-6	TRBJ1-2	TGTGCCAGCAGCTTAGGGACAGGGACAGGAAACTATGGCTACACCTTC	CASSLGTGTGNYGYTF
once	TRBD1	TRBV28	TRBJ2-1	TGTGCCAGCAGAGTTTTAGGGACAGGGGATCGAGGGCAGTTCTTC	CASRVLGTGDRGQFF
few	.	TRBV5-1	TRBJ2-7	TGCGCCAGCAGCCCGACGATGGGTCGAAGGGCAGACTACGAGCAGTACTTC	CASSPTMGRRADYEQYF
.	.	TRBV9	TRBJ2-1	TGTGCCAGCAGCGTAGCGGCGGACCCTACCTACAATGAGCAGTTCTTC	CASSVAADPTYNEQFF
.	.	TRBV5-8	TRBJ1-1	TGTGCCAGCAGCTTGGGGGGGTATCGGCCAAACACTGAAGCTTTCTTT	CASSLGGYRPNTEAFF
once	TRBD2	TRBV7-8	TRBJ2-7	TGTGCCAGCAGCGCACTCATCGGGGGGGAGCAGTACTTC	CASSALIGGEQYF
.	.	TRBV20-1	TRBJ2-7	TGCAGTGCTTCCCGGGACCTCGAGCAGTACTTC	CSASRDLEQYF
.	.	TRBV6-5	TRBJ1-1	TGTGCCAGCACCAGAAGGCAGGGTCGAGCTTTCTTT	CASTRRQGRAFF
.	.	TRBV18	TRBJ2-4	TGTGCCAGCTCAAAGGGCTCAAGGGAAAACATTCAGTACTTC	CASSKGSRENIQYF
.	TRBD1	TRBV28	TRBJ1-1	TGTGCCAGCAGCCAACCCTCAGGGGGCACTGAAGCTTTCTTT	CASSQPSGGTEAFF
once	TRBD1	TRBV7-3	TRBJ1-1	TGTGCCAGCAGCTTAGGGCCAGGGGGAGTGAACACTGAAGCTTTCTTT	CASSLGPGGVNTEAFF
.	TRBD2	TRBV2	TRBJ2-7	TGTGCCAGCCGAGGCGCGGGAGGGAACTACGAGCAGTACTTC	CASRGAGGNYEQYF
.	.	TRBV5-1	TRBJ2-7	TGCGCCAGCAGCTCTCCGGGATCCTACGAGCAGTACTTC	CASSSPGSYEQYF
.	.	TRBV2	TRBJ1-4	TGTGCCAGCAGTGAAAATGAAAAACTGTTTTTT	CASSENEKLFF
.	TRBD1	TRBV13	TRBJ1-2	TGTGCCAGCAGCTCTAACAGGGGGCAGGGCTATGGCTACACCTTC	CASSSNRGQGYGYTF
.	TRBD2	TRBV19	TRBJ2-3	TGTGCCAGTAGTATCGGAGCGGGAGGGCTTACAGATACGCAGTATTTT	CASSIGAGGLTDTQYF
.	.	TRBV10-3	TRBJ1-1	TGTGCCATCAGTGAGTCTGTAAGAGCTTTCTTT	CAISESVRAFF
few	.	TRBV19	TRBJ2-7	TGTGCCAGTAGTATGTCGGCGAGCGGGCCCTACGAGCAGTACTTC	CASSMSASGPYEQYF
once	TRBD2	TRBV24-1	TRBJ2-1	TGTGCCACCAGTGATCCCGGTGGTAGCGGGAGAAATGAGCAGTTCTTC	CATSDPGGSGRNEQFF
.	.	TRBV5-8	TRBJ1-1	TGTGCCAGCAGCTTTCAGACAGGAATGAACACTGAAGCTTTCTTT	CASSFQTGMNTEAFF
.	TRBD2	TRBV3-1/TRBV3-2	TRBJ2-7	TGTGCCAGCAGCCTACGGACTAGCGGGACCTACGAGCAGTACTTC	CASSLRTSGTYEQYF
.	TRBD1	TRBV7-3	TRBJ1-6	TGTGCCAGCAGCTCCGGGACAGGGTCGTCACCCCTCCACTTT	CASSSGTGSSPLHF
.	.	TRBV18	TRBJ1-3	TGTGCCAGCTCACCCACGTCTGGGGCTAGCTCTGGAAACACCATATATTTT	CASSPTSGASSGNTIYF
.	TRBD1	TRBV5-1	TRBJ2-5	TGCGCCAGCAGCTTGGCACAGGGGTGGGAGACCCAGTACTTC	CASSLAQGWETQYF
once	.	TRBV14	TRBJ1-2	TGTGCCAGCAGCCAAAGGCCGGAATATGGCTACACCTTC	CASSQRPEYGYTF
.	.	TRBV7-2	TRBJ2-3	TGTGCCAGCAGCTTAGAAGCCTCGGTCGATACGCAGTATTTT	CASSLEASVDTQYF
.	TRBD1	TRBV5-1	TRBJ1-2	TGCGCCAGCAGCTTGGCCCAGGGGGGCTATGGCTACACCTTC	CASSLAQGGYGYTF
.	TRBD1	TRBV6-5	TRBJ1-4	TGTGCCAGCAGGGACAGGGAGAATGAAAAACTGTTTTTT	CASRDRENEKLFF
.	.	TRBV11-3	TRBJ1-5	TGTGCCAGCAGCTTAGATCAGAAACAGGGTGCTCTATCCGGCAATCAGCCCCAGCATTTT	CASSLDQKQGALSGNQPQHF
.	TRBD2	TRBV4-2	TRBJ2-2	TGTGCCAGCAGCGCCGGGACTAGCGGGACTACGAACACCGGGGAGCTGTTTTTT	CASSAGTSGTTNTGELFF
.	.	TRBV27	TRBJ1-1	TGTGCCAGCAGTTTACGGTCGGGAATCCCCACTGAAGCTTTCTTT	CASSLRSGIPTEAFF
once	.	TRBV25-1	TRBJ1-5	TGTGCCAGCAGTGACACCAGGGGTCCCAATCAGCCCCAGCATTTT	CASSDTRGPNQPQHF
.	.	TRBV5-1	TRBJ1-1	TGCGCCAGCAGCTTGGACGGACGGAGCACTGAAGCTTTCTTT	CASSLDGRSTEAFF
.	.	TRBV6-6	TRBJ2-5	TGTGCCAGCAGTTCTGGACGCCTAGAGGCCCAGTACTTC	CASSSGRLEAQYF
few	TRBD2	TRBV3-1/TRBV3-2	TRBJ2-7	TGTGCCAGCAGCCAAGATCTCGCTAGCGGGAGCTCCTACGAGCAGTACTTC	CASSQDLASGSSYEQYF
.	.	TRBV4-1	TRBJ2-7	TGCGCCAGCAGCCACGGGGGAATCTCTTACGAGCAGTACTTC	CASSHGGISYEQYF
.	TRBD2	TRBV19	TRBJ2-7	TGTGCCAGTGGGGGGACTAGCGGGAGGCTTGTCGAGCAGTACTTC	CASGGTSGRLVEQYF
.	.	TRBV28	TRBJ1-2	TGTGCCAGCAGTGACAGCAGCTCGACCGGCTACTATGGCTACACCTTC	CASSDSSSTGYYGYTF
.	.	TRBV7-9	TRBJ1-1	TGTGCCAGCAGCTTAGGAGGCAGGGTAGGAGACACTGAAGCTTTCTTT	CASSLGGRVGDTEAFF
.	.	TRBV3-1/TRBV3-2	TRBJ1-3	TGTGCCAGCAGCCAAGGTCCCAGGGCCCTAGGGAACACCATATATTTT	CASSQGPRALGNTIYF
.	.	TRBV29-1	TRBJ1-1	TGCAGCTTCACCGTGGCCACTGAAGCTTTCTTT	CSFTVATEAFF
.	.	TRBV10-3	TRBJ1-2	TGTGCCATCAGTGAAATGACGGCGGGGGCGGGAGGCTACACCTTC	CAISEMTAGAGGYTF